The 9 T cell receptor beta chains listed next were all sequenced from one sample in a study of blood T cell repertoires in COVID-19. Produced via immunoSEQ multiplex PCR; TCRdb's table is partial and in-frame only. The sample has 650,000 to 800,000 clones; approximately 90% are singletons. The material sequenced was peripheral blood. All receptors come from a woman aged 18-29 years with acute or convalescent COVID-19.

V and J are TRBV24-1 and TRBJ2-3; 9 nucleotides agree with TRBD1. J lost 3 bases, V lost 4 bases, and 7 bases had no gene match. The CDR3 is made up of 16 amino acids. CDR1 and CDR2 (germline): KGHDR, SFDVKD. CDR3 DNA: TGTGCCACCAGTGACCGGAGACAGGGGGTGACAGATACGCAGTATTTT. It specifies CATSDRRQGVTDTQYF.

CDR3 nucleotides: TGTGCCAGCAGCTACCAGGGGAGAGATACGCAGTATTTT. Residues: CASSYQGRDTQYF. The chain combines TRBV7-2 with TRBJ2-3; weak D call: TRBD1 (6 bases). Germline V gene sequence: CDR1 SGHTA, CDR2 FQGNSA. CDR3 length equals 13 residues. Trimming pared 4 bases from V and 5 bases from J, leaving 10 bases between.

With respect to this clone: The sample contains more than one DNA sequence encoding this CDR3. CDR3 DNA sequence: TGTGCCAGCAGTTCAACTGTAAATCAGCCCCAGCATTTT. Translation gives CASSSTVNQPQHF. This rearrangement joins TRBV6-5 to TRBJ1-5; no firm D call. The germline gives CDR1 MNHEY, CDR2 SVGAGI. The CDR3 spans 13 residues. V lost 4 bases, J lost 4 bases, and 8 bases lay in between.

This chain joins TRBV27 and TRBJ1-3; the D gene is possibly TRBD1 (5 bases). The CDR3 contains 15 residues. The V end lost 4 bases, the J end lost 2 bases, and 12 bases lay between the germline ends. Per the germline V gene, CDR1 is MNHEY and CDR2 is SMNVEV (reference sequence). The CDR3 DNA sequence: TGTGCCAGCAGTTCCACCCAGGGAACTGGAAACACCATATATTTT. Its translation is CASSSTQGTGNTIYF.

The V gene is TRBV7-9, the J gene TRBJ2-3; D not certain. V shed 5 bases and J shed 2 bases, with 20 bases lying between them. CDR1 and CDR2 from the germline V gene are SEHNR and FQNEAQ (reference sequence). The CDR3 covers 17 residues. The CDR3 sequence: CASSLYIRDSHTDTQYF. Written as DNA, the CDR3 is TGTGCCAGCAGCCTGTACATCCGCGACTCTCACACAGATACGCAGTATTTT.

The J gene is TRBJ2-7, the V gene TRBV6-5; 9 bases map to TRBD2. This CDR3 is 13 amino acids long. The ends lost 6 bases at V and 2 bases at J; junction bases unmatched: 2. Germline V CDR1 and CDR2: MNHEY, SVGAGI. CDR3 sequence: CASSGTSTYEQYF. DNA of the CDR3: TGTGCCAGCAGCGGGACTAGCACCTACGAGCAGTACTTC.

CDR3 sequence: CASSSRDTYYEQYF. The CDR3 DNA reads as TGTGCCAGCAGTAGCCGGGACACATACTACGAGCAGTACTTC. The chain couples TRBV28 to TRBJ2-7; tentatively, D is TRBD1 (6 bases). CDR1 and CDR2 from the germline V gene are MDHEN and SYDVKM. This CDR3 has 14 amino acids. With 5 bases removed from V and 3 bases from J, the gap between germline ends came to 14 bases. The whole variable domain, filled in from reference TRBV28 and TRBJ2-7, reads DVKVTQSSRYLVKRTGEKVFLECVQDMDHENMFWYRQDPGLGLRLIYFSYDVKMKEKGDIPEGYSVSREKKERFSLILESASTNQTSMYLCASSSRDTYYEQYFGPGTRLTVT.

The chain recombines TRBV5-6 with TRBJ1-2; no firm D call. Per the germline V gene, CDR1 is SGHDT and CDR2 is YYEEEE. The CDR3 is 12 amino acids. The V gene lost 1 base and the J gene lost 8 bases, with 9 bases spanning the gap. CDR3 nucleotide sequence: TGTGCCAGCAGCTTGTTTGGGAGGGGCTACACCTTC. Amino acids: CASSLFGRGYTF.

The rearrangement joins TRBV27 to TRBJ2-7, with TRBD1 matching over 7 bases. This CDR3 contains 15 residues. The junction had 6 bases not matched to a gene; V was cut back by 3 bases and J by 1 base. Germline V CDR1 and CDR2: MNHEY, SMNVEV (reference sequence). The CDR3 sequence: CASSFSPDRSYEQYF. CDR3 coding DNA: TGTGCCAGCAGTTTCTCTCCGGACAGGTCCTACGAGCAGTACTTC.